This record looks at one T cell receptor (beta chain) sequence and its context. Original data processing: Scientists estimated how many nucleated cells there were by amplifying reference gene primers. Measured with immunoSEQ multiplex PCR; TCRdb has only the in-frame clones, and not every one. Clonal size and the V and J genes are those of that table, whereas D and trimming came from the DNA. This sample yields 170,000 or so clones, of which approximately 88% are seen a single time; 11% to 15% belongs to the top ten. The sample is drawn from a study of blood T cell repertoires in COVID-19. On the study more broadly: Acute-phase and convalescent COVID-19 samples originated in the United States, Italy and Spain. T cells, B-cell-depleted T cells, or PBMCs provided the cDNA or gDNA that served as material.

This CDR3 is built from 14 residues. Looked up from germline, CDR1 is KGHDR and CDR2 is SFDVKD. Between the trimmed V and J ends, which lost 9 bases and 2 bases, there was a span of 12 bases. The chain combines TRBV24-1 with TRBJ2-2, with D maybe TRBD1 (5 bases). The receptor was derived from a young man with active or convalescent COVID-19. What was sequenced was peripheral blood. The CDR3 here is CATSGIGNTGELFF. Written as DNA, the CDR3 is TGTGCCACCTCAGGGATAGGAAACACCGGGGAGCTGTTTTTT.